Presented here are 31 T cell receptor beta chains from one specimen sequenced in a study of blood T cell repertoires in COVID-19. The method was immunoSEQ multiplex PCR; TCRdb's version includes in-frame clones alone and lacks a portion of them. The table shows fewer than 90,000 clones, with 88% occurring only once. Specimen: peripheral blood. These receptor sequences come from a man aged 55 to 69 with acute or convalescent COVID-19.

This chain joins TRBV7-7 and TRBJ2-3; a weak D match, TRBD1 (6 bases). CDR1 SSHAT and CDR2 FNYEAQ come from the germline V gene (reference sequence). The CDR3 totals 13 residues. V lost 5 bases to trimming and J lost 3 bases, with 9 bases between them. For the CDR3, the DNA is TGTGCCAGCAGCCTCCAGGGGACAGATACGCAGTATTTT. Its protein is CASSLQGTDTQYF.

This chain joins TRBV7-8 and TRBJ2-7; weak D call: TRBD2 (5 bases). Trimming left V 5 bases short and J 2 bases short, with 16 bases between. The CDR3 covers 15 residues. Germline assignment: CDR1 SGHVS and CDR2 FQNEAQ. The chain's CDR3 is CASSGRPGSAYEQYF. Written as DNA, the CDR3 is TGTGCCAGCAGCGGCCGGCCGGGATCCGCCTACGAGCAGTACTTC.

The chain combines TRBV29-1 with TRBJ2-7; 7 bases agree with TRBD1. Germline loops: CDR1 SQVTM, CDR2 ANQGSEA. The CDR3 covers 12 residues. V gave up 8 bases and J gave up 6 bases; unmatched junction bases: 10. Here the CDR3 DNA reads TGCAGCCCAAAGAGGGGGCACTGCGAGCAGTACTTC. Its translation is CSPKRGHCEQYF.

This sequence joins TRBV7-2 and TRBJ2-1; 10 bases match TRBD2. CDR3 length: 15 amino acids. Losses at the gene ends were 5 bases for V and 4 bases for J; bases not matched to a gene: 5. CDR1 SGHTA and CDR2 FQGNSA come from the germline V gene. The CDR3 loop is CASSQTSGAYNEQFF. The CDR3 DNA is TGTGCCAGCAGCCAAACTAGCGGGGCTTACAATGAGCAGTTCTTC.

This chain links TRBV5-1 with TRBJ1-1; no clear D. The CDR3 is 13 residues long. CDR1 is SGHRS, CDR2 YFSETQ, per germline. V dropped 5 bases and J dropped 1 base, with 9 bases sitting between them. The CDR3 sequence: CASRRQENTEAFF. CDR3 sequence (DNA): TGCGCCAGCAGACGGCAGGAGAACACTGAAGCTTTCTTT.

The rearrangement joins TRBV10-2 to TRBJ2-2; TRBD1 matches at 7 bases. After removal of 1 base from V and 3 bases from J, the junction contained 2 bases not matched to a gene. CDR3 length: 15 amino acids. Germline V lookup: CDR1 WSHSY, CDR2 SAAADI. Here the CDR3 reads CASSEWQGDTGELFF. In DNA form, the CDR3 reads TGCGCCAGCAGTGAGTGGCAGGGGGACACCGGGGAGCTGTTTTTT.

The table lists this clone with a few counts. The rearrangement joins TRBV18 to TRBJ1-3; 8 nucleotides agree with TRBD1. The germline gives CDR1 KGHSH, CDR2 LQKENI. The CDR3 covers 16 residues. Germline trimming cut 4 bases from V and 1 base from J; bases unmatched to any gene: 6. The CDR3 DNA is TGTGCCAGCTCACGGACAGGGCCGGGGTCTGGAAACACCATATATTTT. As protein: CASSRTGPGSGNTIYF. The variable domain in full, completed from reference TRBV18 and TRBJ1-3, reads NAGVMQNPRHLVRRRGQEARLRCSPMKGHSHVYWYRQLPEEGLKFMVYLQKENIIDESGMPKERFSAEFPKEGPSILRIQQVVRGDSAAYFCASSRTGPGSGNTIYFGEGSWLTVV.

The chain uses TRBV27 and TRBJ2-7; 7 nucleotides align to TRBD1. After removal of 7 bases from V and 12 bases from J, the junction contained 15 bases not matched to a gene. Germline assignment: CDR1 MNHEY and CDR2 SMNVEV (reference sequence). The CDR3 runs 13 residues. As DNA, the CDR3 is TGTGCCAGCACCTTCTCCCTTGACAGGGTAATGTACTTC. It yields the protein CASTFSLDRVMYF.

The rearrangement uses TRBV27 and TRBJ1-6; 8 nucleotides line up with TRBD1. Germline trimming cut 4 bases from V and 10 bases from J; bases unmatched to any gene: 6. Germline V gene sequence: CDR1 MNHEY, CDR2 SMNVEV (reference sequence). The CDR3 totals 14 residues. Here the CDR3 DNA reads TGTGCCAGCAGTTCCAGGGGGCGTTTATCACCCCTCCACTTT. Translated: CASSSRGRLSPLHF.

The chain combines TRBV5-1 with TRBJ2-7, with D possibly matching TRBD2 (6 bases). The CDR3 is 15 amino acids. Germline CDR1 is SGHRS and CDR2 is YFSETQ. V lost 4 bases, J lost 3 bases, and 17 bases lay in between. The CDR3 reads CASSTGLAGNYEQYF. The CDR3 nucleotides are TGCGCCAGCAGCACGGGCCTTGCGGGGAACTACGAGCAGTACTTC.

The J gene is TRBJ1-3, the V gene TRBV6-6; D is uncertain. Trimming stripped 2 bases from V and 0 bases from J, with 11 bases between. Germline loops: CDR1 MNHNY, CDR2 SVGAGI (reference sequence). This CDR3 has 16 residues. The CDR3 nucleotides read TGTGCCAGCAGTTACGGGAGATCTAGCTCTGGAAACACCATATATTTT. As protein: CASSYGRSSSGNTIYF.

The CDR3 loop is CASSSSGGSPLHF. The CDR3, as DNA: TGTGCCAGCAGCTCCTCGGGGGGTTCACCCCTCCACTTT. The chain links TRBV11-1 to TRBJ1-6; D possibly corresponds to TRBD1 (5 bases). Per the germline V gene, CDR1 is SGHAT and CDR2 is FQDESV (reference sequence). This CDR3 region has 13 residues. V shed 4 bases and J shed 9 bases, with 10 bases lying between them.

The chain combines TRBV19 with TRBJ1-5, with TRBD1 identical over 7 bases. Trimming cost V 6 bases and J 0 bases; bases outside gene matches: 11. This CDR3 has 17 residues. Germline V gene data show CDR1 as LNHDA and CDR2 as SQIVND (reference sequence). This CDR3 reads CASRNRGSLYSNQPQHF. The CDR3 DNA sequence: TGTGCCAGTAGAAACAGGGGTTCCCTTTATAGCAATCAGCCCCAGCATTTT.

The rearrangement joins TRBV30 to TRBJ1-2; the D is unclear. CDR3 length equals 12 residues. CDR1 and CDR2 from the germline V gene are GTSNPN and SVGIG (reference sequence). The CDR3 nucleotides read TGTGCTACTGCCCGGGATGGAGGGGGCTACACCTTC. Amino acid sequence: CATARDGGGYTF.

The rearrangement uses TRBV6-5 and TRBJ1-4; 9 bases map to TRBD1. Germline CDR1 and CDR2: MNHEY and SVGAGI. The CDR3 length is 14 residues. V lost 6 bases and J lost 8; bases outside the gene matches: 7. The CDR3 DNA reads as TGTGCCAGCAGCCTGGGAGGACAGGGGGAAAAACTGTTTTTT. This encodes CASSLGGQGEKLFF.

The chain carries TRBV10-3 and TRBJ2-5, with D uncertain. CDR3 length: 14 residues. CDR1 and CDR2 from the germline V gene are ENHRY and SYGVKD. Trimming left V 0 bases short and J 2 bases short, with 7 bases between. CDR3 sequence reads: CAISESGGQETQYF. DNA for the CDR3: TGTGCCATCAGTGAGTCAGGCGGACAAGAGACCCAGTACTTC.

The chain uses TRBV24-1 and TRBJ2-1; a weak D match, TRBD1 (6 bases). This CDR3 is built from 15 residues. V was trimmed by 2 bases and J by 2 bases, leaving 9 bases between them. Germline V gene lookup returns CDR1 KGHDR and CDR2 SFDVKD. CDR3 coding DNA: TGTGCCACCAGTGATTGGGACACAACCTACAATGAGCAGTTCTTC. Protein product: CATSDWDTTYNEQFF.

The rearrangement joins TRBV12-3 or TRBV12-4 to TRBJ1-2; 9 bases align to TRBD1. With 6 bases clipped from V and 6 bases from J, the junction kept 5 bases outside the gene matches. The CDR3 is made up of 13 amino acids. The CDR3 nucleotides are TGTGCCAGCAGCAAGGACAGGGGCGATGGCTACACCTTC. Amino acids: CASSKDRGDGYTF.

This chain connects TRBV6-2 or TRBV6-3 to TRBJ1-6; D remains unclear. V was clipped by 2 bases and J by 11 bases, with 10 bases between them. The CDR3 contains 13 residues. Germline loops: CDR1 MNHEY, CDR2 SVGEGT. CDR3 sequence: CASSYREGTPLHF. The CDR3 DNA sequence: TGTGCCAGCAGTTACCGAGAGGGTACACCCCTCCACTTT.

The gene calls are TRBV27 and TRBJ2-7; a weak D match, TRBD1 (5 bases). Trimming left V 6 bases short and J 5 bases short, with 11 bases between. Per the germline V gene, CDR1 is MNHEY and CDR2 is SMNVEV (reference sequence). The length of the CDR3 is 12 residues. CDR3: CASRSGFNEQYF. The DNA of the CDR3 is TGTGCCAGCAGATCAGGGTTCAACGAGCAGTACTTC.

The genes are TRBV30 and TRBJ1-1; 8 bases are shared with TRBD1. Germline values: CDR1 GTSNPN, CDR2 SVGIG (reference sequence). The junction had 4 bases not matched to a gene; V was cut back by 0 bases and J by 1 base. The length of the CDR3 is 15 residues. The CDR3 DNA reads TGTGCCTGGAGTGTACTAGGGACAGGGAACACTGAAGCTTTCTTT. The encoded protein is CAWSVLGTGNTEAFF.

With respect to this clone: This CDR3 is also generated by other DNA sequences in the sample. CDR3 coding DNA: TGTGCCAGCAGTTTCAGACAGGCGAACTATGGCTACACCTTC. This encodes CASSFRQANYGYTF. The chain employs TRBV27 and TRBJ1-2, with a possible D match to TRBD1 (6 bases). The V gene lost 3 bases and the J gene lost 2 bases, with 10 bases spanning the gap. The CDR3 is 14 amino acids. Germline assignment: CDR1 MNHEY and CDR2 SMNVEV (reference sequence).

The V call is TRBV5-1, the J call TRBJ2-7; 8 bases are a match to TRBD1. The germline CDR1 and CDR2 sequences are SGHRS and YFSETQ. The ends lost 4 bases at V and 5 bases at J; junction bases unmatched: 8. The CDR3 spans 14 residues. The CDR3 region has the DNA TGCGCCAGCAGCGAGGTTCCAGGGGGCCACGAGCAGTACTTC. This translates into CASSEVPGGHEQYF.

CDR3 sequence reads: CASSPNDRLNYGYTF. CDR3 coding DNA: TGTGCCAGCAGCCCCAATGACAGGCTAAACTATGGCTACACCTTC. The V call is TRBV6-5, the J call TRBJ1-2; D possibly corresponds to TRBD1 (6 bases). CDR1 is MNHEY and CDR2 is SVGAGI in the germline V gene. V was trimmed by 6 bases and J by 2 bases, leaving 16 bases between them. The CDR3 has 15 amino acids.

The CDR3 protein is CASSRRDKLGYTF. For the CDR3, the DNA is TGTGCCAGCAGCCGTCGGGACAAATTAGGCTACACCTTC. This chain uses TRBV3-1 (or the pseudogene TRBV3-2) with TRBJ1-2; weak D call: TRBD1 (6 bases). The V and J ends lost 4 bases and 8 bases respectively, with 14 bases between them. Germline CDR1 reads LGHDT; CDR2 reads YNNKEL (reference sequence). CDR3 length equals 13 residues.

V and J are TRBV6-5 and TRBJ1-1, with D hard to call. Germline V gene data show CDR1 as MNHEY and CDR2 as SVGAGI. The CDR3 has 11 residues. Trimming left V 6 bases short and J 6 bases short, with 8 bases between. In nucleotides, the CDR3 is TGTGCCAGCAGCCTGGGCTCTGAAGCTTTCTTT. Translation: CASSLGSEAFF.

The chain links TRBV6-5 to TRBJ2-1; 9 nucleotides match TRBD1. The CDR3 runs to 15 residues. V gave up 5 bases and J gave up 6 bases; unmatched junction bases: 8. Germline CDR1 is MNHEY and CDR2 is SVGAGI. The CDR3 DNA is TGTGCCAGCAGTAGGGAGTGGACAGGGGCCAATGAGCAGTTCTTC. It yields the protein CASSREWTGANEQFF.

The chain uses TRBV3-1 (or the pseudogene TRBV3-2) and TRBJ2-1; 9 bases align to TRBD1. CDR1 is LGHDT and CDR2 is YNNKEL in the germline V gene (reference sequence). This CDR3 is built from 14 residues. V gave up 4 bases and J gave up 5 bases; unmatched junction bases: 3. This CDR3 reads CASSRDRDNNEQFF. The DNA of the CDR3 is TGTGCCAGCAGCCGGGACAGGGACAACAATGAGCAGTTCTTC.

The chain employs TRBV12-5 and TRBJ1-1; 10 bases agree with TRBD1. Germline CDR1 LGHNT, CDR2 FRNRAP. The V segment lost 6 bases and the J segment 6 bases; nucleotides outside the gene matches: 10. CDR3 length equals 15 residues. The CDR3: CASGLRQGAIPEAFF. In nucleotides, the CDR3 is TGTGCTAGTGGCCTCAGACAGGGGGCGATACCTGAAGCTTTCTTT.

The CDR3 region is CASSEAGTHNQPQHF. CDR3 DNA sequence: TGTGCCAGCAGTGAAGCAGGGACACACAATCAGCCCCAGCATTTT. This rearrangement joins TRBV2 to TRBJ1-5, with D possibly being TRBD1 (6 bases). The CDR3 totals 15 residues. Germline V CDR1 and CDR2: SNHLY, FYNNEI. V was cut by 0 bases and J by 3 bases, with 9 bases left in between. The variable domain in full, with the rest retrieved from reference TRBV2 and TRBJ1-5, is EPEVTQTPSHQVTQMGQEVILRCVPISNHLYFYWYRQILGQKVEFLVSFYNNEISEKSEIFDDQFSVERPDGSNFTLKIRSTKLEDSAMYFCASSEAGTHNQPQHFGDGTRLSIL.

The CDR3 protein is CASSLPLGPQHF. The CDR3 DNA reads as TGTGCCAGCAGCTTGCCCCTCGGGCCCCAGCATTTT. J is TRBJ1-5 and V is TRBV5-4; D unclear. CDR1 and CDR2 from the germline V gene are SGHNT and YYREEE (reference sequence). CDR3 size: 12 residues. V lost 1 base to trimming and J lost 9 bases, with 8 bases between them.